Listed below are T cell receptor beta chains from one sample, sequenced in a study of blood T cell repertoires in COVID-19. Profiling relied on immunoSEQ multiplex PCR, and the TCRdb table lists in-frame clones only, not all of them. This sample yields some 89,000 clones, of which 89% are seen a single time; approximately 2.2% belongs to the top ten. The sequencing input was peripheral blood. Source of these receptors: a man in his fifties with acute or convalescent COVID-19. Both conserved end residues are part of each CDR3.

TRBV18	CASSQVRGETGELFF
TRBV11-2	CASSPPEGAKGNTIYF
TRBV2	CASSESGNTEAFF
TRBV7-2	CASSLGAGSGNTIYF
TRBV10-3	CAISFNGGAVSDEQFF
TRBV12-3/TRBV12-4	CASRPSGSSPLHF
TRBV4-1	CASSLTGAGANVLTF
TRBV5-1	CASSFSAGANTGELFF
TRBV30	CAWGPGLYGYTF
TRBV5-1	CASSQGTAQETQYF
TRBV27	CASSLSITRQGARYNEQFF
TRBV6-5	CASSSSRGDTIYF